This passage covers 16 T cell receptor beta chains from one sample sequenced in a study of T cells expressing NK-cell markers. TCRdb re-called the 5' RACE reads and gives one entry per CDR3 protein, without DNA. The sample includes hundreds of thousands of distinct CDR3 sequences. The sequenced material came from blood T cells: a sorted CD56 or NKG2C T cell subset, CD4+ or CD8+ T cells, or bulk PBMC T cells (not recorded which). All receptors come from a man younger than 35 in good health.

V and J are TRBV30 and TRBJ2-1; no DNA is available, so the TRBD2 call from TCRdb remains unchecked. This CDR3 spans 12 amino acids. The germline CDR1 and CDR2 sequences are GTSNPN and SVGIG (reference sequence). The CDR3 is CAWSSGGYEQFF.

The V gene is TRBV29-1, the J gene TRBJ2-1; lacking DNA, the TRBD2 call made by TCRdb goes unchecked. CDR1 is SQVTM, CDR2 ANQGSEA, per germline. The CDR3 spans 16 residues. The CDR3 protein is CSVEDLWTSGHNEQFF.

V and J are TRBV29-1 and TRBJ2-3; TCRdb returns TRBD1, unconfirmable since there is no DNA. The CDR3 contains 15 residues. Per the germline V gene, CDR1 is SQVTM and CDR2 is ANQGSEA. The CDR3 loop is CSVGPGGGGTDTQYF.

The chain recombines TRBV7-8 with TRBJ1-3; TCRdb's assignment of TRBD1 cannot be checked, as there is no DNA. The CDR3 is 16 amino acids. Germline lookup yields CDR1 SGHVS and CDR2 FQNEAQ. This CDR3 is CASSLGTGNPGNTIYF.

This chain links TRBV5-1 with TRBJ1-1; TCRdb's D gene call, TRBD1, goes unchecked for lack of DNA. CDR1 is SGHRS, CDR2 YFSETQ, per germline. The CDR3 sequence is 15 residues long. CDR3 residues: CASSSTGGRNTEAFF.

This rearrangement joins TRBV24-1 to TRBJ2-2. CDR1 is KGHDR, CDR2 SFDVKD, per germline. The CDR3 is made up of 13 amino acids. This CDR3 is CATSPQPTGELFF.

CDR3 residues: CASSLQQGSYNEQFF. The chain uses TRBV7-2 and TRBJ2-1; the TRBD1 assignment by TCRdb is unverifiable without DNA. CDR1 and CDR2 from the germline V gene are SGHTA and FQGNSA. The CDR3 is 15 amino acids.

V gene TRBV29-1 combines with J gene TRBJ2-1; the TRBD2 assignment by TCRdb is unverifiable without DNA. The CDR3 contains 14 residues. CDR1 SQVTM and CDR2 ANQGSEA come from the germline V gene. The CDR3 reads CSVEGFTSGRGQFF.

The chain links TRBV3-1 to TRBJ1-5. There are 14 residues in the CDR3. Germline-derived CDR1 and CDR2 are LGHDT and YNNKEL (reference sequence). The CDR3 spells CASSQDRALSPQHF.

V is TRBV29-1 and J is TRBJ1-1; TCRdb reports TRBD1, a call that lacks DNA to check it against. Germline loops: CDR1 SQVTM, CDR2 ANQGSEA. The CDR3 extends over 14 amino acids. CDR3 protein: CSAGWTGANTEAFF.

The V and J genes are TRBV5-8 and TRBJ2-4. The CDR3 extends over 17 amino acids. The germline V gene encodes CDR1 SGHTS and CDR2 YDEGEE. This CDR3 is CASSLIGLEPAKNIQYF. Full variable domain (rest looked up from reference TRBV5-8 and TRBJ2-4): EAGVTQSPTHLIKTRGQQATLRCSPISGHTSVYWYQQALGLGLQFLLWYDEGEERNRGNFPPRFSGRQFPNYSSELNVNALELEDSALYLCASSLIGLEPAKNIQYFGAGTRLSVL.

The rearrangement joins TRBV12-3 or TRBV12-4 to TRBJ1-1; TCRdb calls TRBD1, which cannot be checked without DNA. This CDR3 has 15 residues. CDR3 amino acids: CASSLRTGSSSEAFF.

The chain is built from TRBV7-9 and TRBJ1-6. CDR3 length equals 14 residues. Per germline, CDR1 SEHNR and CDR2 FQNEAQ (reference sequence). The CDR3 here is CASSFDGYNSPLHF.

The genes are TRBV3-1 and TRBJ1-1. CDR3 length: 12 residues. In germline, CDR1 is LGHDT, CDR2 YNNKEL (reference sequence). CDR3 region: CASSQGRTEAFF.

The CDR3: CAISRRGRGNYGYTF. The chain links TRBV10-3 to TRBJ1-2; without DNA, the TCRdb call of TRBD1 cannot be checked. CDR3 length: 15 amino acids. Germline V gene data show CDR1 as ENHRY and CDR2 as SYGVKD.

The chain couples TRBV11-2 to TRBJ2-7; absent DNA, TCRdb's TRBD1 call cannot be checked. CDR1 and CDR2 from the germline V gene are SGHAT and FQNNGV. The CDR3 is 15 residues long. CDR3 in amino acids: CASSAQRDRAYEQYF.